This T cell receptor (beta chain) was sequenced during a study of Graves' ophthalmopathy and Graves' hyperthyroidism. Study observations and caveats: In blood, most expanded thyroid clonotypes above 0.001 frequency were also detected.

Note on this clonotype: Its specificity is not known.

RNA transcripts were the source from which TCR beta CDR3 regions were amplified. RT-PCR with HTBI primers came first, then second-round multiplex PCR. TCRdb independently ran MiXCR on the multiplex PCR reads; one entry per CDR3 protein. This table has hundreds of thousands of distinct CDR3 sequences, 22% appearing once. Hyperthyroidism patients were newly diagnosed, under 2 months' duration, aged 18 to 65. The ends were cut back, 1 base at V and 3 bases at J, with 16 bases in the middle. This CDR3 region has 16 residues. CDR1 is MNHNS, CDR2 SASEGT, per germline. The sequenced sample consisted of peripheral blood. This clonotype was obtained from a woman aged 18 to 35 with stable Graves' hyperthyroidism. Some clones in this sample may be carry-over from other donors' samples. The genes are TRBV6-1 and TRBJ2-7, with a weak D call TRBD2 (5 bases). The CDR3 spells CASSEGLGGLYYEQYF. CDR3 DNA: TGTGCCAGCAGTGAAGGTTTAGGCGGACTCTACTACGAGCAGTACTTC.